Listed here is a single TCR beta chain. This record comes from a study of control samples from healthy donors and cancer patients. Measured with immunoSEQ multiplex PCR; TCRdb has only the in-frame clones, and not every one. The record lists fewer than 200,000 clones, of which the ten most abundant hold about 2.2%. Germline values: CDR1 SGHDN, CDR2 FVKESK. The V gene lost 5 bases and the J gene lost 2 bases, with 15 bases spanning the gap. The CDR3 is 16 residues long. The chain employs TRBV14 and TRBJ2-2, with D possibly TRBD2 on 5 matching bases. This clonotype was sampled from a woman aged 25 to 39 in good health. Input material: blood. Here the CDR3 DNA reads TGTGCCAGCAGCTATGAAGGACTGAGAAACACCGGGGAGCTGTTTTTT. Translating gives CASSYEGLRNTGELFF.